A single sample is the source of the 8 T cell receptor beta chains below, sequenced in a study of regulatory T cells in long-lasting Graves disease. Time point of the sample: newly diagnosed GD, antithyroid drugs for less than 3 months. The TCR library used RNA extracted from PBMCs. CDR3 regions were amplified by Arm-PCR using iRepertoire HTBI primers to build TCR beta libraries. TCRdb reanalysed the multiplex PCR reads using MiXCR and keeps one entry per CDR3 protein. The data show about 500,000 distinct CDR3 sequences, 12% seen once. The sample was also reused in another study, on T cells in Graves' hyperthyroidism and ophthalmopathy.

The specimen was peripheral blood mononuclear cells (PBMCs), collected at new diagnosis, from a patient treated with antithyroid drugs. The receptors were sampled from a woman aged 25 to 39 with Graves disease.

V and J are TRBV28 and TRBJ2-2; 13 bases agree with TRBD2. J was trimmed by 3 bases and V by 5 bases; bases with no gene match: 9. Germline CDR1 and CDR2: MDHEN and SYDVKM. The CDR3 consists of 18 residues. CDR3 protein: CASSLGLLAGGYTGELFF. CDR3 sequence (DNA): TGTGCCAGCAGTCTCGGCCTACTAGCGGGAGGGTACACCGGGGAGCTGTTTTTT.

This clonotype showed up many times. The rearrangement links TRBV3-1 to TRBJ2-3; 10 bases match TRBD2. Trimming at V came to 2 bases and at J to 5 bases, leaving 7 bases not matched to a gene. The germline V gene encodes CDR1 LGHDT and CDR2 YNNKEL (reference sequence). CDR3 size: 16 residues. CDR3: CASSQNLAGVEDTQYF. CDR3 coding DNA: TGTGCCAGCAGCCAAAACCTAGCGGGAGTGGAAGATACGCAGTATTTT.

This clonotype has just a few counts. The chain combines TRBV3-1 with TRBJ2-1; D remains unclear. CDR1 and CDR2 from the germline V gene are LGHDT and YNNKEL (reference sequence). V lost 2 bases, J lost 2 bases, and 19 bases lay in between. The CDR3 has 18 residues. The CDR3, as DNA: TGTGCCAGCAGCCAAATCCGAGTTACGAAGTTCCCCTACAATGAGCAGTTCTTC. This sequence encodes CASSQIRVTKFPYNEQFF.

This clonotype was counted only a few times. This chain joins TRBV20-1 and TRBJ2-7; 12 bases map to TRBD2. Trimming took 3 bases from V and 6 from J; bases not matched to a gene: 6. Germline V gene sequence: CDR1 DFQATT, CDR2 SNEGSKA (reference sequence). The CDR3 covers 14 residues. The CDR3 DNA reads TGCAGTGCTAGGGCGACTAGCGGGAGATTCGAGCAGTACTTC. Its protein is CSARATSGRFEQYF.

This clonotype was counted at least ten times. V is TRBV27 and J is TRBJ2-1; D remains ambiguous. V was pared by 5 bases and J by 2 bases, with 13 bases between. Germline-derived CDR1 and CDR2 are MNHEY and SMNVEV (reference sequence). The CDR3 has 15 residues. The CDR3 DNA is TGTGCCAGCAGTAGATCGACCTCCGCCTACAATGAGCAGTTCTTC. Translation gives CASSRSTSAYNEQFF.

This clonotype was counted many times. The chain couples TRBV27 to TRBJ2-7; D not certain. Per the germline V gene, CDR1 is MNHEY and CDR2 is SMNVEV (reference sequence). Trimming stripped 3 bases from V and 7 bases from J, with 13 bases between. The CDR3 consists of 13 residues. The CDR3 sequence: CASSFKGFGEQYF. The CDR3 DNA follows: TGTGCCAGCAGTTTCAAAGGGTTCGGAGAGCAGTACTTC.

In the case of this clonotype: A clone one base away is much larger, so this may be a read error. V and J are TRBV9 and TRBJ1-2; possibly TRBD1 for D (6 bases). The CDR3 spans 15 residues. Germline V lookup: CDR1 SGDLS, CDR2 YYNGEE. The germline V and J ends were trimmed by 4 bases and 2 bases, with 15 bases remaining between them. The CDR3 sequence is CASSRGDIENYGYTF. The CDR3 DNA is TGTGCCAGCAGCCGAGGGGACATCGAGAACTATGGCTACACCTTC.

This clonotype has a count of ten or more. The chain is built from TRBV15 and TRBJ2-3, with D possibly being TRBD2 (5 bases). Germline CDR1 and CDR2: LNHNV and YYDKDF (reference sequence). Between the trimmed V and J ends, which lost 5 bases and 0 bases, there was a span of 21 bases. The CDR3 sequence is 18 residues long. The chain's CDR3 is CATSSRRMSGTSTDTQYF. The CDR3 DNA sequence: TGTGCCACCAGCTCCAGACGGATGAGCGGAACAAGCACAGATACGCAGTATTTT.